The 13 T cell receptor beta chains presented below share a single source sample, sequenced in a study of blood T cell repertoires in COVID-19 (dated by TCRdb to about 2020). Receptors were amplified or captured by the immunoSEQ multiplex PCR assay. Sourced from immuneACCESS, this table was stored by TCRdb with only in-frame sequences that have V and J called. A share of the clones is absent; for the studies checked, an unresolved V gene accounts for under half, and the remainder has no known explanation. Present in this sample are approximately 330,000 clones, approximately 86% of which were seen just once. Just over 9.5% of the sample is in the top ten clones. The specimen was peripheral blood. Receptors originate from a young man with COVID-19, enrolled during active disease.

V gene TRBV19 combines with J gene TRBJ1-5; possible D gene TRBD1, 5 bases. This CDR3 spans 14 amino acids. The V and J ends lost 9 bases and 5 bases respectively, with 17 bases between them. CDR1 and CDR2 (germline): LNHDA, SQIVND (reference sequence). The CDR3 reads CASQSSSGDQPQHF. In DNA form, the CDR3 reads TGTGCCAGCCAATCCAGTTCGGGGGATCAGCCCCAGCATTTT.

This sequence joins TRBV6-2 or TRBV6-3 and TRBJ1-2; D uncertain. Germline V gene data show CDR1 as MNHEY and CDR2 as SVGEGT. The CDR3 is 12 amino acids. Between the trimmed V and J ends, which lost 6 bases and 2 bases, there was a span of 7 bases. The DNA of the CDR3 is TGTGCCAGCAGCCTGGCAAACTATGGCTACACCTTC. Amino acid sequence: CASSLANYGYTF.

This clone has a single count. The V gene is TRBV27, the J gene TRBJ2-1, with 9 positions matching TRBD2. Germline V lookup: CDR1 MNHEY, CDR2 SMNVEV (reference sequence). V gave up 7 bases and J gave up 4 bases; unmatched junction bases: 5. The CDR3 covers 14 residues. The chain's CDR3 is CASTTSGPYNEQFF. CDR3 bases: TGTGCCAGCACGACTAGCGGACCTTACAATGAGCAGTTCTTC.

With regard to this clone: At one end the junction does not follow the germline gene, possibly because of a read error. The chain links TRBV24-1 to TRBJ2-1; TRBD1 might be the D (5 bases). The CDR3 runs to 13 residues. CDR1 and CDR2 from the germline V gene are KGHDR and SFDVKD. This CDR3 reads CATRGQGYDEQFF. DNA for the CDR3: TGTGCCACCAGGGGGCAGGGCTACGATGAGCAGTTCTTC.

To note about this clone: In the same sample, other DNA sequences code for this CDR3. The chain couples TRBV29-1 to TRBJ1-1; 8 bases are shared with TRBD1. The CDR3 spans 12 residues. V lost 6 bases to trimming and J lost 1 base; unmatched junction nucleotides: 1. Germline V gene sequence: CDR1 SQVTM, CDR2 ANQGSEA. In DNA form, the CDR3 reads TGCAGCGTCGGACAGGGGAACACTGAAGCTTTCTTT. The encoded protein is CSVGQGNTEAFF.

This clone has only a few counts. The chain's CDR3 is CASSEKRVTYEQYF. In DNA form, the CDR3 reads TGTGCCAGCAGCGAAAAGCGGGTAACCTACGAGCAGTACTTC. The chain carries TRBV7-9 and TRBJ2-7; TRBD2 is a possible D gene (6 bases). The CDR3 is 14 residues long. Germline V gene sequence: CDR1 SEHNR, CDR2 FQNEAQ (reference sequence). Trimming took off 5 bases at V and 2 bases at J, with 13 bases between the two ends.

This chain joins TRBV4-2 and TRBJ2-2, with 11 bases that match TRBD1. CDR1 is LGHNA and CDR2 is YNFKEQ in the germline V gene. CDR3 length: 17 residues. J lost 2 bases, V lost 0 bases, and 2 bases had no gene match. Written as DNA, the CDR3 is TGTGCCAGCAGCCAAGATCGGACAGGGGGCAACACCGGGGAGCTGTTTTTT. It is translated as CASSQDRTGGNTGELFF.

V and J are TRBV19 and TRBJ1-4; perhaps TRBD1 as D (5 bases). The CDR3 totals 15 residues. Germline V lookup: CDR1 LNHDA, CDR2 SQIVND (reference sequence). Trimming stripped 6 bases from V and 4 bases from J, with 15 bases between. CDR3 amino acids: CASSHRQFSNEKLFF. The CDR3 DNA follows: TGTGCCAGTAGCCACCGACAGTTTAGTAATGAAAAACTGTTTTTT.

The rearrangement uses TRBV3-1 (or the pseudogene TRBV3-2) and TRBJ2-7; the match to TRBD2 covers 10 bases. After removal of 1 base from V and 3 bases from J, the junction contained 0 bases not matched to a gene. The CDR3 has 14 residues. Germline CDR1 and CDR2: LGHDT and YNNKEL (reference sequence). The chain's CDR3 is CASSQASGGYEQYF. The CDR3 DNA reads TGTGCCAGCAGCCAAGCTAGCGGGGGCTACGAGCAGTACTTC.

V is TRBV13 and J is TRBJ2-3, with 7 bases that match TRBD1. Trimming cost V 5 bases and J 0 bases; bases outside gene matches: 8. The CDR3 is 16 amino acids. The V gene's germline CDR1 is PRHDT and CDR2 FYEKMQ (reference sequence). The CDR3 DNA reads as TGTGCCAGCAGCGAGACCGGGACAGTTAGCACAGATACGCAGTATTTT. Protein product: CASSETGTVSTDTQYF.

This clone was seen only a few times. The chain recombines TRBV18 with TRBJ1-1, with 8 bases aligning to TRBD1. CDR1 is KGHSH and CDR2 is LQKENI in the germline V gene. This CDR3 has 14 amino acids. V was clipped by 3 bases and J by 5 bases; unmatched bases: 5. CDR3 protein: CASSPGQGETEAFF. CDR3 DNA sequence: TGTGCCAGCTCACCCGGACAGGGCGAAACTGAAGCTTTCTTT.

This chain connects TRBV7-3 to TRBJ2-1, with D perhaps TRBD1 (5 bases). The V and J ends lost 1 base and 5 bases respectively, with 12 bases between them. This CDR3 spans 15 amino acids. Germline V gene lookup returns CDR1 SGHTA and CDR2 FQGTGA. This chain's CDR3 is CASSLRQGSDNEQFF. CDR3 sequence (DNA): TGTGCCAGCAGCTTAAGGCAGGGTTCCGACAATGAGCAGTTCTTC.

V usage is TRBV16 and J usage is TRBJ1-5, with TRBD1 matching 8 bases. The CDR3 covers 16 residues. From germline, CDR1 is KGHSY and CDR2 FQNENV. The V gene end was trimmed by 3 bases and the J gene end by 6 bases; junction bases not matched to a gene: 10. The CDR3 reads CASSQPGQAFTQPQHF. Written as DNA, the CDR3 is TGTGCCAGCAGCCAGCCGGGACAGGCTTTCACTCAGCCCCAGCATTTT. The full variable domain, in which reference TRBV16 and TRBJ1-5 provide the parts outside the CDR3, is GEEVAQTPKHLVRGEGQKAKLYCAPIKGHSYVFWYQQVLKNEFKFLISFQNENVFDETGMPKERFSAKCLPNSPCSLEIQATKLEDSAVYFCASSQPGQAFTQPQHFGDGTRLSIL.